These T cell receptor beta chains were read from a single sample in a study of T-cell reconstitution after alpha-beta-depleted transplantation in children. One entry per CDR3 protein, called by TCRdb with MiXCR from the PCR reads. The table has over 550,000 distinct CDR3 sequences, about 10% seen once. The sequenced sample was PBMCs from the stem cell graft donor, obtained from the stem cell graft. Receptors were obtained from a human donor who donated a stem cell graft to a child with acute myeloid leukemia. CDR3s include the opening cysteine and the closing phenylalanine or tryptophan. The D gene is left open where the match is weak. Size is stated for part of the rows, as once, few or many counts, or as a class when the clone is expanded.

>TRBJ2-3|TRBV20-1|TRBD1|few
TGCAGTGCTAGCGCCGGGACAGGGAGGTATACAGATACGCAGTATTTT
CSASAGTGRYTDTQYF
>TRBJ2-7|TRBV13|TRBD2|few
TGTGCCAGCAGCCAAGTCCTTAGCGGGATAGGGTCCTACGAGCAGTACTTC
CASSQVLSGIGSYEQYF
>TRBJ1-6|TRBV9|TRBD1|few
TGTGCCAGCAGCGTAGTTAACAGGGGTGATTCACCCCTCCACTTT
CASSVVNRGDSPLHF
>TRBJ1-1|TRBV24-1|TRBD1|few
TGTGCCACCGGGGACAGGGGGAAAGAGGAAGCTTTCTTT
CATGDRGKEEAFF
>TRBJ1-1|TRBV7-6|TRBD1|.
TGTGCCAGCAGCATAGGGGAACAGGGGCGGACTGAAGCTTTCTTT
CASSIGEQGRTEAFF
>TRBJ2-3|TRBV3-1|.|few
TGTGCCAGCAGCCAATCAAGCTGGGGCGACACAGATACGCAGTATTTT
CASSQSSWGDTDTQYF
>TRBJ2-1|TRBV6-2/TRBV6-3|TRBD2|few
TGTGCCAGCAGTTTCTCTGGCGGGAGGTTCAGCGAGCAGTTCTTC
CASSFSGGRFSEQFF
>TRBJ2-5|TRBV18|TRBD1|many
TGTGCCAGCTCACCACTCGGACAGGGTAACCAAGAGACCCAGTACTTC
CASSPLGQGNQETQYF
>TRBJ2-3|TRBV11-1|TRBD2|.
TGTGCCAGCAGCTTAGATTCCCGACTAGCGGGGGCCACAGATACGCAGTATTTT
CASSLDSRLAGATDTQYF
>TRBJ2-3|TRBV15|.|few
TGTGCCACCAGCGAGACTACTCTAGACCCAGATACGCAGTATTTT
CATSETTLDPDTQYF
>TRBJ2-2|TRBV7-4|TRBD1|.
TGTGCCAGCAGCCCCCCCAGGGGGAGCTCGAGATCCGGGGAGCTGTTTTTT
CASSPPRGSSRSGELFF
>TRBJ2-1|TRBV10-3|.|.
TGTGCCATCAGTGAGGCGACCTCAACTATCAATGAGCAGTTCTTC
CAISEATSTINEQFF
>TRBJ2-7|TRBV2|.|.
TGTGCCAGCAGGCTTAGCGGAACCTACGAGCAGTACTTC
CASRLSGTYEQYF
>TRBJ1-1|TRBV30|.|few
TGTGCCTGGAGTCCTCAGATCGAAGCTTTCTTT
CAWSPQIEAFF
>TRBJ2-1|TRBV29-1|TRBD2|many
TGCAGCGCTTGGGGGACTAGCTCGTACAATGAGCAGTTCTTC
CSAWGTSSYNEQFF
>TRBJ1-2|TRBV5-1|.|.
TGCGCCAGCAGCCCGGCCGTGGGAGACTATGGTAGCTACACCTTC
CASSPAVGDYGSYTF
>TRBJ2-7|TRBV7-2|.|many
TGTGCCAGCAGCTTTAGCCTTGGGAGCTCCTACGAGCAGTACTTC
CASSFSLGSSYEQYF
>TRBJ2-5|TRBV5-6|TRBD1|.
TGTGCCAGCAGACGGACAGGGTATCTTCAAGAGACCCAGTACTTC
CASRRTGYLQETQYF
>TRBJ2-5|TRBV7-2|.|few
TGTGCCAGCAGCTGGGGATTGGTCGGGCGCAAAGAGACCCAGTACTTC
CASSWGLVGRKETQYF
>TRBJ2-1|TRBV5-1|TRBD2|.
TGCGCCAGCAGTCCCCCCCTAGCGGGAGTTGAGCAGTTCTTC
CASSPPLAGVEQFF
>TRBJ2-7|TRBV4-2|.|few
TGTGCCAGCAGCCAAGATCCCCAAACGGCTACCTACGAGCAGTACTTC
CASSQDPQTATYEQYF
>TRBJ2-7|TRBV4-2|TRBD2|many
TGTGCCAGCAGCCACGGGACTAGCGGGACCTACGAGCAGTACTTC
CASSHGTSGTYEQYF
>TRBJ2-7|TRBV5-1|TRBD2|.
TGCGCCAGCAGCTTGGCCGGGACTAGCGGTACCTACGAGCAGTACTTC
CASSLAGTSGTYEQYF
>TRBJ2-1|TRBV5-5|.|few
TGTGCCAGCAGCTCAGTCTCCGGGACCTCTTACAATGAGCAGTTCTTC
CASSSVSGTSYNEQFF
>TRBJ2-1|TRBV25-1|.|many
TGTGCCAGCTCCAAGGACAGTTACAATGAGCAGTTCTTC
CASSKDSYNEQFF
>TRBJ2-2|TRBV5-8|.|.
TGTGCCAGCAGCTTGGGCTCAGGAGGCACCGGGGAGCTGTTTTTT
CASSLGSGGTGELFF
>TRBJ2-1|TRBV21-1|.|many
TGTGCCAGCAGCAACCCCGGGACTAGCAGTGGCAATGAGCAGTTCTTC
CASSNPGTSSGNEQFF
>TRBJ2-5|TRBV30|TRBD1|few
TGTGCCTGGAGTGTGACAGGGGGTCAAGAGACCCAGTACTTC
CAWSVTGGQETQYF
>TRBJ1-2|TRBV12-3/TRBV12-4|.|many
TGTGCCAGCAGTTTAGGACAGCTCTATGGCTACACCTTC
CASSLGQLYGYTF
>TRBJ2-1|TRBV7-8|.|.
TGTGCCAGCGCCGGGGCGAGAGGGAGTGAGCAGTTCTTC
CASAGARGSEQFF
>TRBJ1-1|TRBV29-1|.|many
TGCAGCGGGGGAACTTATTCACGCGCTTTCTTT
CSGGTYSRAFF
>TRBJ1-5|TRBV6-2/TRBV6-3|.|few
TGTGCCAGCAGTTACGAGAGTAGCAATCAGCCCCAGCATTTT
CASSYESSNQPQHF
>TRBJ1-2|TRBV29-1|TRBD1|.
TGCAGCGAGAAACCGACAGGGAACTATGGCTACACCTTC
CSEKPTGNYGYTF
>TRBJ1-1|TRBV29-1|.|few
TGCAGCGTTCCAAGGGGAATCGAAGCTTTCTTT
CSVPRGIEAFF
>TRBJ2-7|TRBV7-8|.|many
TGTGCCAGCAGCTGGGGGGCAGGGATCGAGCAGTACTTC
CASSWGAGIEQYF
>TRBJ1-6|TRBV20-1|.|few
TGCAGTGCTAGTAGGGGAGCACCCCTCCACTTT
CSASRGAPLHF
>TRBJ2-1|TRBV28|.|few
TGTGCCAGCAGTTTATATACAGGCCCCTACAATGAGCAGTTCTTC
CASSLYTGPYNEQFF
>TRBJ2-6|TRBV12-3/TRBV12-4|.|many
TGTGCCAGCAGTTTGCGCCTAGCCAACGTCCTGACTTTC
CASSLRLANVLTF
>TRBJ2-3|TRBV29-1|.|.
TGCAGCATTGAAATCAGCACAGATACGCAGTATTTT
CSIEISTDTQYF
>TRBJ2-3|TRBV25-1|.|.
TGTGCCAGCAGTGAATTCAGGGGCGATGCAGATACGCAGTATTTT
CASSEFRGDADTQYF
>TRBJ2-1|TRBV12-3/TRBV12-4|.|many
TGTGCCAGCAGTTCTTTAGGGGACCGTGAGCAGTTCTTC
CASSSLGDREQFF
>TRBJ2-5|TRBV20-1|TRBD2|.
TGCAGTGCCATGGGACTAGCGGGAGTAATCCAAGAGACCCAGTACTTC
CSAMGLAGVIQETQYF
>TRBJ1-1|TRBV15|.|.
TGTGCCACCAGCAGAGATCGGGGCAACAGAGCTTTCTTT
CATSRDRGNRAFF
>TRBJ2-7|TRBV7-9|TRBD1|once
TGTGCCAGCAGCTTTGACAGGGGGGACGAGCAGTACTTC
CASSFDRGDEQYF
>TRBJ2-5|TRBV25-1|TRBD2|many
TGTGCCAGCAGTACCCGGACTAGCGGGAGGGCCTTGGAGACCCAGTACTTC
CASSTRTSGRALETQYF
>TRBJ2-2|TRBV29-1|.|few
TGCAGCGTTGAATCCGGACCGAACACCGGGGAGCTGTTTTTT
CSVESGPNTGELFF
>TRBJ2-7|TRBV11-1|.|.
TGTGCCAGCAGTACGCCTGGATACGAGCAGTACTTC
CASSTPGYEQYF
>TRBJ1-5|TRBV20-1|TRBD1|few
TGCAGTGCTCTGATCAGGGGGCCTAATCAGCCCCAGCATTTT
CSALIRGPNQPQHF
>TRBJ2-7|TRBV4-3|.|many
TGCGCCAGCAGCCAATTTAGCGAGTCCCGCTACGAGCAGTACTTC
CASSQFSESRYEQYF
>TRBJ2-3|TRBV5-1|TRBD2|.
TGCGCCAGCAGCTTGTTTCTAGCGGGTAGCACAGATACGCAGTATTTT
CASSLFLAGSTDTQYF